These 14 T cell receptor beta chains share one sample of origin, sequenced in a study of human T cells and chemical hapten exposure (dated by TCRdb to about 2021). The library was generated by RACE. Sequencing was performed on a NextSeq 500. The public reads were run again by TCRdb, first through fastp at Q25 and then through MiXCR, and only productive beta chains were kept. Rows matching on CDR3 protein sequence are summarized as one entry with the most common DNA and genes. This sample comprises 55,000 to 75,000 distinct CDR3 sequences, around 11% of them detected only once. The top ten constitute around 2.4% of the sample. Reading the label with the study, this specimen's time point is: patch test 3, about 24 weeks after DPC sensitization. The treatment or condition label corresponds to: therapeutic diphenylcyclopropenone sensitization with weekly scalp DPC. The specimen comprised whole blood, sampled in connection with sensitization to the hapten diphenylcyclopropenone (DPC). These receptors were collected from a man aged 25 to 45 with alopecia areata. Some clones in this sample may be carry-over from other donors' samples.

This chain connects TRBV7-2 to TRBJ2-3; D not certain. CDR1 and CDR2 from the germline V gene are SGHTA and FQGNSA. The CDR3 consists of 12 residues. V was cut by 3 bases and J by 4 bases, with 5 bases left in between. The CDR3 DNA follows: TGTGCCAGCAGCTTCTACGCAGATACGCAGTATTTT. Encoded protein: CASSFYADTQYF.

Many counts were recorded for this clonotype. The chain is built from TRBV12-3 or TRBV12-4 and TRBJ2-1; a possible D gene is TRBD1 (5 bases). The V end was cut by 1 base, the J end by 8 bases, with 6 bases between. The CDR3 extends over 12 amino acids. CDR3 residues: CASSLEGYEQFF. The CDR3 nucleotides are TGTGCCAGCAGTTTAGAGGGGTATGAGCAGTTCTTC.

The gene calls are TRBV7-2 and TRBJ2-7; TRBD2 is a possible D gene (6 bases). V lost 5 bases and J lost 2, with 19 bases in between. In germline, CDR1 is SGHTA, CDR2 FQGNSA. The CDR3 runs to 16 residues. This CDR3 reads CASSPPGKEGTYEQYF. CDR3 in DNA: TGTGCCAGCAGCCCGCCCGGGAAGGAGGGCACCTACGAGCAGTACTTC.

This clonotype was observed a handful of times. The CDR3 coding sequence is TGTGCCAGCTCACCCGGGACATCTCCTAACTATGGCTACACCTTC. Its protein product is CASSPGTSPNYGYTF. This sequence joins TRBV18 and TRBJ1-2; D is perhaps TRBD1 (6 bases). V was shortened by 3 bases and J by 0 bases, with 11 bases between the two germline ends. CDR1 is KGHSH and CDR2 is LQKENI in the germline V gene. The CDR3 sequence is 15 residues long.

This clonotype was detected ten times or more. The J gene is TRBJ1-1, the V gene TRBV29-1; tentative D call: TRBD1 (5 bases). There are 11 residues in the CDR3. Trimming took 5 bases from V and 6 from J, leaving 10 bases between them. The V gene's germline CDR1 is SQVTM and CDR2 ANQGSEA. The CDR3 spells CSVPRGAEAFF. As DNA, the CDR3 is TGCAGCGTTCCACGGGGGGCTGAAGCTTTCTTT. Using reference TRBV29-1 and TRBJ1-1 for the parts outside the CDR3, the full variable domain is SAVISQKPSRDICQRGTSLTIQCQVDSQVTMMFWYRQQPGQSLTLIATANQGSEATYESGFVIDKFPISRPNLTFSTLTVSNMSPEDSSIYLCSVPRGAEAFFGQGTRLTVV.

CDR3 sequence: CSVVQVYGYTF. Here the CDR3 DNA reads TGCAGCGTTGTCCAGGTGTATGGCTACACCTTC. V and J are TRBV29-1 and TRBJ1-2; no clear D. The length of the CDR3 is 11 residues. Per the germline V gene, CDR1 is SQVTM and CDR2 is ANQGSEA. V lost 4 bases, J lost 5 bases, and 8 bases lay in between.

Only a few counts were recorded for this clonotype. This chain joins TRBV20-1 and TRBJ2-5; TRBD1 matches 9 bases. The CDR3 contains 13 residues. Germline lookup yields CDR1 DFQATT and CDR2 SNEGSKA (reference sequence). DNA of the CDR3: TGCAGCTCCGGGACAGGGCACCAAGAGACCCAGTACTTC. It is translated as CSSGTGHQETQYF.

The chain has TRBV28 and TRBJ1-5, with D tentatively TRBD1 (6 bases). The CDR3 spans 16 residues. Germline V gives CDR1 MDHEN, CDR2 SYDVKM. The V end lost 5 bases, the J end lost 4 bases, and 18 bases lay between the germline ends. Here the CDR3 reads CASSLQSGARNQPQHF. Written as DNA, the CDR3 is TGTGCCAGCAGTCTTCAATCAGGGGCCAGGAATCAGCCCCAGCATTTT.

There are many counts of this clonotype. V is TRBV20-1 and J is TRBJ1-1; a possible D gene is TRBD1 (6 bases). There are 14 residues in the CDR3. V was clipped by 0 bases and J by 1 base, with 9 bases between them. Germline V gene data show CDR1 as DFQATT and CDR2 as SNEGSKA (reference sequence). The CDR3 sequence is CSAREGHSNTEAFF. CDR3 sequence (DNA): TGCAGTGCTAGAGAGGGACACTCGAACACTGAAGCTTTCTTT.

This clonotype was detected a few times. This chain joins TRBV28 and TRBJ1-5; no definite D call. Trimming pared 4 bases from V and 4 bases from J, leaving 11 bases between. CDR3 size: 14 residues. Germline V gene lookup returns CDR1 MDHEN and CDR2 SYDVKM. The CDR3 DNA is TGTGCCAGCAGTTCCGGGTATTATAATCAGCCCCAGCATTTT. It encodes CASSSGYYNQPQHF.

V gene TRBV9 combines with J gene TRBJ1-1; D not resolved. The CDR3 runs to 14 residues. The V gene's germline CDR1 is SGDLS and CDR2 YYNGEE. V shed 0 bases and J shed 5 bases, with 11 bases lying between them. The CDR3 DNA sequence: TGTGCCAGCAGCGTAGACAGCCTGGGGACTGAAGCTTTCTTT. Its protein is CASSVDSLGTEAFF.

This clonotype was counted ten times or more. The V and J genes are TRBV20-1 and TRBJ2-1; D perhaps matches TRBD1 (6 bases). The CDR3 contains 15 residues. Germline V gene sequence: CDR1 DFQATT, CDR2 SNEGSKA (reference sequence). Trimming removed 6 bases at V and 8 bases at J, with 23 bases between. CDR3 DNA: TGCAGTGCCATCGTGACAGGACGGCTATTTCATGAGCAGTTCTTC. It yields the protein CSAIVTGRLFHEQFF.

In this sample, this clonotype turned up a few times. This chain uses TRBV20-1 with TRBJ2-7, with no clear D. The length of the CDR3 is 13 residues. Trimming removed 8 bases from V and 3 bases from J, with 17 bases in between. Germline V gene sequence: CDR1 DFQATT, CDR2 SNEGSKA (reference sequence). This CDR3 reads CSPRAAIIYEQYF. The CDR3 DNA reads as TGCAGTCCTCGGGCCGCAATTATCTACGAGCAGTACTTC.

Many counts were recorded for this clonotype. V gene TRBV7-6 combines with J gene TRBJ2-1, with D possibly TRBD1 on 5 matching bases. Germline lookup yields CDR1 SGHVS and CDR2 FNYEAQ. The germline V and J ends were trimmed by 4 bases and 2 bases, with 12 bases remaining between them. The CDR3 runs 15 residues. This chain's CDR3 is CASSSAAGPYNEQFF. CDR3 DNA: TGTGCCAGCAGCTCCGCCGCAGGGCCCTACAATGAGCAGTTCTTC.